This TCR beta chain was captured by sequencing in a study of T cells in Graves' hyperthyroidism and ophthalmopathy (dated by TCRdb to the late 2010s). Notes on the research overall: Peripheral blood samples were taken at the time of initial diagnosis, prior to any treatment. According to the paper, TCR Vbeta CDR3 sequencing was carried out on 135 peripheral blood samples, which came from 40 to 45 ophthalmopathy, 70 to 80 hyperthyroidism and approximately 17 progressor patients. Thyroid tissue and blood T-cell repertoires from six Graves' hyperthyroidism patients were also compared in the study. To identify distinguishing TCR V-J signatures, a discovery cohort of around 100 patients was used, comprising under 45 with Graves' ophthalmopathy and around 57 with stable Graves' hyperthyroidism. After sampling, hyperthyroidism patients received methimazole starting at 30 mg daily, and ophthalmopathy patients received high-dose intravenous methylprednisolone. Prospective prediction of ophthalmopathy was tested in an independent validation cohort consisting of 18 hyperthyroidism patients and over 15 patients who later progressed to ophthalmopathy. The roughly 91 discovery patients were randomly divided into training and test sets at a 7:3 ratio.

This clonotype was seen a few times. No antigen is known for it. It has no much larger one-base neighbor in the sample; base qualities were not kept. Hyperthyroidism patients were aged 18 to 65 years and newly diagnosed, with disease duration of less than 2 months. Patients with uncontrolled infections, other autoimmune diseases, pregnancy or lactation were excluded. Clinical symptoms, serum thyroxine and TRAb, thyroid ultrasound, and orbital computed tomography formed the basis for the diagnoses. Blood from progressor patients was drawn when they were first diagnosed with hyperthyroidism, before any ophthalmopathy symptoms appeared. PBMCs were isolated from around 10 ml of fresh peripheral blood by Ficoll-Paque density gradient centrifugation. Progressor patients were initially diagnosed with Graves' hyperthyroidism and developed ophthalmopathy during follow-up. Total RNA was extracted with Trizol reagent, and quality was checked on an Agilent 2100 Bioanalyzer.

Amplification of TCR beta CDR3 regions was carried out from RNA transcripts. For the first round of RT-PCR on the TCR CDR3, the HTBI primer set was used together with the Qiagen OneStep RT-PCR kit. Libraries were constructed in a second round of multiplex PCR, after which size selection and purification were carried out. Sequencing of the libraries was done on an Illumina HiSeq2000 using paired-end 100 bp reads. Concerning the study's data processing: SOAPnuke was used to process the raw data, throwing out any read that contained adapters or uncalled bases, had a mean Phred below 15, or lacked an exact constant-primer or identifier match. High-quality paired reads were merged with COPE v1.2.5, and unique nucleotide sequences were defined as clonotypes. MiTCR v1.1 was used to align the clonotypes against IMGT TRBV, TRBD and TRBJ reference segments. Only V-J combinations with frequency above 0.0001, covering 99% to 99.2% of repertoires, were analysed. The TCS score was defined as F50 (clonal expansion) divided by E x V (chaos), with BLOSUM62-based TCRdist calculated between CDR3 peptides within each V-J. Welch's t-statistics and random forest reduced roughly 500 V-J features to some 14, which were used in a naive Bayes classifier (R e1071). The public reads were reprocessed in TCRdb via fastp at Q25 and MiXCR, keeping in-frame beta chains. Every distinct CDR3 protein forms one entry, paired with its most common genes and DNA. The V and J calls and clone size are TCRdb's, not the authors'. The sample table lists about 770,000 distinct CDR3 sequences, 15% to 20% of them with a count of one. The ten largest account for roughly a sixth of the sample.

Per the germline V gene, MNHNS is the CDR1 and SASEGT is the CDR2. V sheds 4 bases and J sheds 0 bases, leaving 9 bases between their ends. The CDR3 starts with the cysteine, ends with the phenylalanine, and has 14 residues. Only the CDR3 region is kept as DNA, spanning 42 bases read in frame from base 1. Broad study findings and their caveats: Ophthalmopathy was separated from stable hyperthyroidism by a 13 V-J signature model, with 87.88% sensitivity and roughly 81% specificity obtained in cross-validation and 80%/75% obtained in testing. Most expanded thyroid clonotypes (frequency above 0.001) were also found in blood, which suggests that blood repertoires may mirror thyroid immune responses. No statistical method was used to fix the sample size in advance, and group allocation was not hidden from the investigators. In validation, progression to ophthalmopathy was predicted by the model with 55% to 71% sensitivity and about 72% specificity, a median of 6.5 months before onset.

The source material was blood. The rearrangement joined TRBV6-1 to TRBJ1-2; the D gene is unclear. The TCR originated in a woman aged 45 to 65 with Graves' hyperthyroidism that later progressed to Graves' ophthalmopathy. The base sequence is TGTGCCAGCAGTGTAACAGTGACTAACTATGGCTACACCTTC. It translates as CASSVTVTNYGYTF.